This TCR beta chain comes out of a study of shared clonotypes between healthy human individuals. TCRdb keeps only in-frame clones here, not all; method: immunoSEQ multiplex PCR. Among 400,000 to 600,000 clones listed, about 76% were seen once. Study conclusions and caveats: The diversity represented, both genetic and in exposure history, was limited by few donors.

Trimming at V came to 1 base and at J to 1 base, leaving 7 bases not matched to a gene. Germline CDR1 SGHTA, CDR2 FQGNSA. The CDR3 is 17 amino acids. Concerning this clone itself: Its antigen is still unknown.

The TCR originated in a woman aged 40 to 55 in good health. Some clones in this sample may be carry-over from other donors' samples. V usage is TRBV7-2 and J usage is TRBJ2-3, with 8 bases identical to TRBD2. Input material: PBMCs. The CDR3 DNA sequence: TGTGCCAGCAGCTTAGGACCTCCGACTAGCGGCACAGATACGCAGTATTTT. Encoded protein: CASSLGPPTSGTDTQYF. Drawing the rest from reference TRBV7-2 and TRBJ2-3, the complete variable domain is GAGVSQSPSNKVTEKGKDVELRCDPISGHTALYWYRQSLGQGLEFLIYFQGNSAPDKSGLPSDRFSAERTGGSVSTLTIQRTQQEDSAVYLCASSLGPPTSGTDTQYFGPGTRLTVL.